Below are 29 T cell receptor beta chains sequenced from a single sample in a study of blood T cell repertoires in COVID-19. TCRdb's copy holds only in-frame clones and misses some; the assay was immunoSEQ multiplex PCR. There are some 130,000 clones in the sample; approximately 90% occur only once, and approximately 4.5% lies in the top ten. The sample consisted of peripheral blood. These receptors were obtained from a man between 60 and 75 years old with COVID-19, enrolled during active disease.

The J gene is TRBJ1-2, the V gene TRBV30, with D unclear. Germline lookup yields CDR1 GTSNPN and CDR2 SVGIG (reference sequence). The CDR3 has 13 amino acids. The V end was cut by 1 base, the J end by 3 bases, with 9 bases between. CDR3 loop: CAWSAQADYGYTF. As DNA, the CDR3 is TGTGCCTGGAGTGCCCAGGCTGACTATGGCTACACCTTC.

The V call is TRBV21-1, the J call TRBJ1-2; the table's D call of TRBD1 was not tested on the DNA. TRBV21-1 is a pseudogene segment. This CDR3 contains 15 residues. CDR3: CASSKGPRGLGGYTF. CDR3 coding DNA: TGTGCCAGCAGCAAAGGTCCCAGGGGATTAGGCGGCTACACCTTC.

V and J are TRBV12-5 and TRBJ1-2; D gene ambiguous. Trimming removed 5 bases at V and 8 bases at J, with 12 bases between. The germline V gene has CDR1 LGHNT and CDR2 FRNRAP. The CDR3 runs to 12 residues. Here the CDR3 reads CASGLDRGGYTF. The CDR3 DNA is TGTGCTAGTGGTCTGGACCGAGGCGGCTACACCTTC.

The chain combines TRBV24-1 with TRBJ2-2; D gene ambiguous. Germline V gives CDR1 KGHDR, CDR2 SFDVKD. The CDR3 totals 13 residues. V dropped 6 bases and J dropped 7 bases, with 11 bases sitting between them. The CDR3, as DNA: TGTGCCACCAGTAGAATTGCGTACGGGGAGCTGTTTTTT. Residues: CATSRIAYGELFF.

The V call is TRBV28, the J call TRBJ1-6; 9 positions match TRBD1. The germline gives CDR1 MDHEN, CDR2 SYDVKM. The CDR3 contains 14 residues. Trimming removed 6 bases from V and 10 bases from J; junction bases left unmatched: 7. The CDR3 DNA sequence: TGTGCCAGCAGGACCGGGACAGGGAGATCACCCCTCCACTTT. This sequence encodes CASRTGTGRSPLHF.

The J gene is TRBJ2-3, the V gene TRBV19; TRBD2 matches 7 bases. The length of the CDR3 is 17 residues. With V trimmed by 11 bases and J by 0 bases, 17 bases remained unmatched. The V gene's germline CDR1 is LNHDA and CDR2 SQIVND (reference sequence). The CDR3 DNA reads TGTGCCGTTCCCAAAGATAGGCGGGGGAATAGCACAGATACGCAGTATTTT. Translating it yields CAVPKDRRGNSTDTQYF.

The CDR3 loop is CASSSQANYGYTF. The CDR3 DNA reads as TGTGCCAGCAGTTCGCAGGCTAACTATGGCTACACCTTC. The gene calls are TRBV6-5 and TRBJ1-2, with D unresolved. This CDR3 region has 13 residues. Germline values: CDR1 MNHEY, CDR2 SVGAGI. Between the trimmed V and J ends, which lost 4 bases and 0 bases, there was a span of 6 bases.

The V and J genes are TRBV19 and TRBJ1-4, with D maybe TRBD1 (5 bases). Trimming shortened V by 4 bases and J by 0 bases, and 9 bases separated the two germline ends. Germline-derived CDR1 and CDR2 are LNHDA and SQIVND (reference sequence). The CDR3 length is 15 residues. The CDR3 DNA reads as TGTGCCAGTAGTACCAAGGGGACAACTAATGAAAAACTGTTTTTT. Its protein product is CASSTKGTTNEKLFF. The variable domain in full, completed from reference TRBV19 and TRBJ1-4, reads DGGITQSPKYLFRKEGQNVTLSCEQNLNHDAMYWYRQDPGQGLRLIYYSQIVNDFQKGDIAEGYSVSREKKESFPLTVTSAQKNPTAFYLCASSTKGTTNEKLFFGSGTQLSVL.

As regards this clone: Different DNA sequences within this sample yield the same CDR3. The chain couples TRBV6-5 to TRBJ1-2, with D uncertain. Germline V CDR1 and CDR2: MNHEY, SVGAGI. V dropped 0 bases and J dropped 7 bases, with 6 bases sitting between them. The CDR3 runs to 12 residues. CDR3: CASSYSTGGYTF. CDR3 bases: TGTGCCAGCAGTTACTCGACGGGTGGCTACACCTTC.

The J gene is TRBJ2-3, the V gene TRBV5-1; 7 nucleotides match TRBD1. Germline V lookup: CDR1 SGHRS, CDR2 YFSETQ. CDR3 length: 17 amino acids. V shed 5 bases and J 0 bases; nucleotides not matched to a gene: 12. CDR3 protein: CASRQHPTGPSTDTQYF. CDR3 in DNA: TGCGCCAGCAGGCAACACCCGACAGGGCCCAGCACAGATACGCAGTATTTT.

This clone was detected only a few times. The V and J genes are TRBV3-1 (or the pseudogene TRBV3-2) and TRBJ1-3; weak D call: TRBD1 (6 bases). This CDR3 is built from 18 residues. Trimming cost V 3 bases and J 0 bases, with 18 bases left between them. Per germline, CDR1 LGHDT and CDR2 YNNKEL (reference sequence). The CDR3 nucleotides read TGTGCCAGCAGCCACTTTAAGGGACAAGGAGTCTCTGGAAACACCATATATTTT. Its translation is CASSHFKGQGVSGNTIYF.

The rearrangement uses TRBV6-4 and TRBJ2-1, with a weak D call TRBD2 (6 bases). Per the germline V gene, CDR1 is MRHNA and CDR2 is SNTAGT. V was trimmed by 6 bases and J by 4 bases, leaving 10 bases between them. CDR3 length: 13 residues. DNA for the CDR3: TGTGCCAGCAGCCGGGACTCTTACAATGAGCAGTTCTTC. Protein product: CASSRDSYNEQFF.

The rearrangement joins TRBV10-3 to TRBJ1-5; TRBD1 matches at 7 bases. Germline V gives CDR1 ENHRY, CDR2 SYGVKD. The CDR3 sequence is 14 residues long. Trimming took 6 bases from V and 5 from J; bases not matched to a gene: 7. CDR3 in DNA: TGTGCCATCAGAAAAGACAGGGAGGATCAGCCCCAGCATTTT. It codes for CAIRKDREDQPQHF.

Worth noting for this clone: At the DNA level, this CDR3 is encoded by other sequences in the same sample as well. The rearrangement uses TRBV6-5 and TRBJ1-5, with a tentative D call TRBD1 (5 bases). Germline V lookup: CDR1 MNHEY, CDR2 SVGAGI. The V end lost 0 bases, the J end lost 4 bases, and 7 bases lay between the germline ends. This CDR3 contains 14 residues. This CDR3 is CASSYSGGNQPQHF. CDR3 coding DNA: TGTGCCAGCAGTTACTCTGGGGGGAATCAGCCCCAGCATTTT.

The chain carries TRBV5-4 and TRBJ1-1; D is undetermined. Germline V gene data show CDR1 as SGHNT and CDR2 as YYREEE (reference sequence). This CDR3 is 15 amino acids long. Trimming pared 4 bases from V and 0 bases from J, leaving 13 bases between. The CDR3 DNA reads as TGTGCCAGCAGCCCCGCCCCGGGGTTGAACACTGAAGCTTTCTTT. It yields the protein CASSPAPGLNTEAFF.

This chain links TRBV5-6 with TRBJ1-5; 7 nucleotides agree with TRBD1. CDR1 is SGHDT, CDR2 YYEEEE, per germline. This CDR3 comprises 15 residues. V shed 3 bases, J shed 1 base, and the junction held 4 bases outside the gene matches. CDR3: CASSSQGISNQPQHF. As DNA, the CDR3 is TGTGCCAGCAGCTCACAGGGGATCAGCAATCAGCCCCAGCATTTT. Looking up the rest from reference TRBV5-6 and TRBJ1-5 gives the full variable domain: DAGVTQSPTHLIKTRGQQVTLRCSPKSGHDTVSWYQQALGQGPQFIFQYYEEEERQRGNFPDRFSGHQFPNYSSELNVNALLLGDSALYLCASSSQGISNQPQHFGDGTRLSIL.

This chain connects TRBV19 to TRBJ2-5; D might be TRBD2 (5 bases). The CDR3 is made up of 16 amino acids. Germline V gives CDR1 LNHDA, CDR2 SQIVND (reference sequence). V was pared by 5 bases and J by 1 base, with 17 bases between. CDR3 bases: TGTGCCAGTAGTCCGAGACACGGGATGACCCAAGAGACCCAGTACTTC. It is translated as CASSPRHGMTQETQYF.

The chain links TRBV11-2 to TRBJ1-1; 10 bases match TRBD1. Germline trimming cut 5 bases from V and 7 bases from J; bases unmatched to any gene: 16. In germline, CDR1 is SGHAT, CDR2 FQNNGV. This CDR3 comprises 17 residues. CDR3 region: CASSRMGQGFLKGEAFF. In nucleotides, the CDR3 is TGTGCCAGCAGCAGGATGGGACAGGGGTTCTTGAAAGGTGAAGCTTTCTTT.

The rearrangement uses TRBV6-5 and TRBJ1-1; possibly TRBD1 for D (6 bases). This CDR3 has 16 residues. The germline V gene encodes CDR1 MNHEY and CDR2 SVGAGI. Trimming pared 0 bases from V and 2 bases from J, leaving 13 bases between. Written as DNA, the CDR3 is TGTGCCAGCAGTTACTCCCTCGGGACACTCAACACTGAAGCTTTCTTT. Its translation: CASSYSLGTLNTEAFF.

The chain links TRBV11-2 to TRBJ2-7; 10 nucleotides line up with TRBD2. The CDR3 is 14 amino acids. The germline gives CDR1 SGHAT, CDR2 FQNNGV. The trim removed 5 bases at V and 1 base at J, leaving 2 bases unmatched. CDR3 residues: CASSTGLASYEQYF. The CDR3 DNA follows: TGTGCCAGCAGCACGGGACTAGCGTCCTACGAGCAGTACTTC. Using reference TRBV11-2 and TRBJ2-7 for the parts outside the CDR3, the full variable domain is EAGVAQSPRYKIIEKRQSVAFWCNPISGHATLYWYQQILGQGPKLLIQFQNNGVVDDSQLPKDRFSAERLKGVDSTLKIQPAKLEDSAVYLCASSTGLASYEQYFGPGTRLTVT.

The chain joins TRBV7-2 to TRBJ1-1; D gene ambiguous. V lost 1 base to trimming and J lost 2 bases, with 8 bases between them. Germline V lookup: CDR1 SGHTA, CDR2 FQGNSA. The CDR3 extends over 14 amino acids. CDR3 residues: CASSLGHQNTEAFF. The CDR3 DNA follows: TGTGCCAGCAGCTTAGGGCACCAAAACACTGAAGCTTTCTTT.

J is TRBJ2-7 and V is TRBV7-3, with 9 bases lining up with TRBD1. CDR1 and CDR2 from the germline V gene are SGHTA and FQGTGA. There are 13 residues in the CDR3. The trim removed 4 bases at V and 11 bases at J, leaving 9 bases unmatched. As DNA, the CDR3 is TGTGCCAGCAGCTCATCCGGGACAGGGAAGAAGTACTTC. As protein: CASSSSGTGKKYF.

The chain couples TRBV7-9 to TRBJ1-1, with TRBD1 matching 8 bases. J was trimmed by 10 bases and V by 0 bases; bases with no gene match: 10. Germline loops: CDR1 SEHNR, CDR2 FQNEAQ (reference sequence). The CDR3 consists of 15 residues. CDR3: CASSLANNRGSAAFF. The CDR3 DNA reads TGTGCCAGCAGCTTAGCGAACAACAGGGGGTCGGCAGCTTTCTTT.

This rearrangement joins TRBV7-2 to TRBJ1-1, with 7 bases fitting TRBD1. V lost 5 bases to trimming and J lost 1 base; unmatched junction nucleotides: 4. Germline V gives CDR1 SGHTA, CDR2 FQGNSA. CDR3 length equals 14 residues. The CDR3 sequence: CASSLWTGNTEAFF. The CDR3 bases are TGTGCCAGCAGCCTTTGGACAGGGAACACTGAAGCTTTCTTT. The entire variable domain, with the rest obtained from reference TRBV7-2 and TRBJ1-1, is as follows: GAGVSQSPSNKVTEKGKDVELRCDPISGHTALYWYRQSLGQGLEFLIYFQGNSAPDKSGLPSDRFSAERTGGSVSTLTIQRTQQEDSAVYLCASSLWTGNTEAFFGQGTRLTVV.

Here the CDR3 reads CASSQDDTLNTEAFF. As DNA, the CDR3 is TGTGCCAGCAGCCAAGACGACACCCTGAACACTGAAGCTTTCTTT. The gene calls are TRBV3-1 (or the pseudogene TRBV3-2) and TRBJ1-1; D is ambiguous. The CDR3 consists of 15 residues. Germline assignment: CDR1 LGHDT and CDR2 YNNKEL (reference sequence). Trimming took off 0 bases at V and 0 bases at J, with 8 bases between the two ends.

The CDR3 here is CASSVGTGVSNYEQYF. DNA of the CDR3: TGTGCCAGCAGCGTAGGGACCGGGGTTTCCAACTACGAGCAGTACTTC. This sequence joins TRBV9 and TRBJ2-7; D perhaps matches TRBD2 (5 bases). The CDR3 is 16 amino acids. V was cut by 0 bases and J by 3 bases, with 16 bases left in between. CDR1 is SGDLS, CDR2 YYNGEE, per germline.

A word on this clone: At the DNA level, this CDR3 is encoded by other sequences in the same sample as well. The rearrangement links TRBV5-1 to TRBJ1-2; the match to TRBD1 covers 7 bases. CDR1 and CDR2 from the germline V gene are SGHRS and YFSETQ. The V gene end was trimmed by 0 bases and the J gene end by 6 bases; junction bases not matched to a gene: 2. The CDR3 contains 13 residues. CDR3: CASSLGRGDGYTF. DNA for the CDR3: TGCGCCAGCAGCTTGGGCAGGGGGGATGGCTACACCTTC.

The chain uses TRBV11-2 and TRBJ1-2, with 7 positions matching TRBD1. Germline lookup yields CDR1 SGHAT and CDR2 FQNNGV. The length of the CDR3 is 15 residues. V trimming: 0 bases; J trimming: 9 bases; junction bases outside the gene matches: 10. The CDR3 region has the DNA TGTGCCAGCAGCTTAGACTCCAACAGGGGTGTGAGCTACACCTTC. Amino acid sequence: CASSLDSNRGVSYTF.

This chain connects TRBV28 to TRBJ2-2; TRBD2 matches at 8 bases. Germline CDR1 MDHEN, CDR2 SYDVKM. This CDR3 region has 16 residues. V lost 7 bases and J lost 4; bases outside the gene matches: 11. CDR3: CASMTTGTRPTGELFF. As DNA, the CDR3 is TGTGCCAGCATGACGACCGGGACTAGGCCCACCGGGGAGCTGTTTTTT.